A selection of T cell receptor beta chains follows, all from one sample in a study of radiotherapy plus CTLA-4 blockade in lung cancer. Clones were sequenced by immunoSEQ multiplex PCR, and TCRdb holds only the in-frame ones, with some missing. The sample lists about 62,000 clones; 70% to 80% were seen once. The sample in question was peripheral blood, obtained from a patient treated with radiotherapy plus ipilimumab. These receptors originate from a human donor with non-small cell lung cancer who had a complete response to radiotherapy plus ipilimumab. Both conserved end residues are part of each CDR3. A D gene is named only where the DNA matches it firmly. Clone size appears in some rows only: once, few, many, or a class for an expanded clone.

>TRBD2|NA|TRBJ2-7|TRBV10-2
CASSTVGGGRSYEQYF
TGCGCCAGCAGTACCGTCGGGGGGGGGCGATCCTACGAGCAGTACTTC
>NA|NA|TRBJ2-2|TRBV9
CASSVGYFTGELFF
TGTGCCAGCAGCGTAGGTTATTTCACCGGGGAGCTGTTTTTT
>TRBD2|NA|TRBJ2-2|TRBV11-3
CASSPRGGATGELFF
TGTGCCAGCAGCCCGCGGGGGGGCGCGACCGGGGAGCTGTTTTTT
>NA|NA|TRBJ2-5|TRBV5-1
CASSLAAPGRETRYF
TGCGCCAGCAGCTTGGCGGCCCCCGGGAGAGAGACCCGGTACTTC
>TRBD1|NA|TRBJ1-1|TRBV6-5
CASTPGTGVRAFF
TGTGCCAGCACCCCCGGGACAGGGGTGAGGGCTTTCTTT
>NA|once|TRBJ2-7|TRBV18
CASSPLSGAGWNEQYF
TGTGCCAGCTCACCCCTATCAGGGGCAGGATGGAACGAGCAGTACTTC
>NA|NA|TRBJ2-7|TRBV9
CASSVAWGARPYEQYF
TGTGCCAGCAGCGTAGCATGGGGAGCCCGGCCCTACGAGCAGTACTTC
>NA|NA|TRBJ1-2|TRBV5-4
CATVPRQDKKDYGYTF
TGTGCCACGGTGCCCCGACAGGACAAAAAGGACTATGGCTACACCTTC
>TRBD2|NA|TRBJ2-3|TRBV30
CAWSTSGGGDTQYF
TGTGCCTGGTCGACTAGCGGGGGGGGAGATACGCAGTATTTT
>NA|few|TRBJ1-3|TRBV2
CASIPGHLASGNTIYF
TGTGCCAGCATTCCGGGACACCTCGCCTCTGGAAACACCATATATTTT
>TRBD1|NA|TRBJ2-2|TRBV5-4
CASSLAPPGTGPGELFF
TGTGCCAGCAGCTTGGCACCTCCCGGGACAGGACCCGGGGAGCTGTTTTTT